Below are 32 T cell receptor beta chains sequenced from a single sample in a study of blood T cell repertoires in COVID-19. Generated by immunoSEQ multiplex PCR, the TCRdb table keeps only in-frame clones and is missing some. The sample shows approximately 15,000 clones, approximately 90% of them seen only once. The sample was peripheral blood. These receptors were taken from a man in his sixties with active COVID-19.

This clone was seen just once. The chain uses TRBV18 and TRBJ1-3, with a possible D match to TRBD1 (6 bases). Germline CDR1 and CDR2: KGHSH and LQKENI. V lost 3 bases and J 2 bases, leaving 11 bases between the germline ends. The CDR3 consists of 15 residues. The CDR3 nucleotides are TGTGCCAGCTCACCGTTACAGGGCCCTGGAAACACCATATATTTT. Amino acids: CASSPLQGPGNTIYF.

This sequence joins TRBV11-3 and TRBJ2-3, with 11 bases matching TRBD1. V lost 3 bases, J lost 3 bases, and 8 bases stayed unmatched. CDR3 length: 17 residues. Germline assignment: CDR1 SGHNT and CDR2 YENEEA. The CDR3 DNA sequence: TGTGCCAGCAGCTTCGGACAGGGGGCTTTAGTGACAGATACGCAGTATTTT. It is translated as CASSFGQGALVTDTQYF.

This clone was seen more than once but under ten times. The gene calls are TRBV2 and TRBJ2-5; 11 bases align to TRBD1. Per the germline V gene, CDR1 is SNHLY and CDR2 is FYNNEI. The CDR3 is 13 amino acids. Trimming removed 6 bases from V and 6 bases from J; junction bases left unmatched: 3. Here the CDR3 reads CASRGTGGKTQYF. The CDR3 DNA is TGTGCCAGCAGGGGGACAGGGGGAAAGACCCAGTACTTC.

CDR3 nucleotide sequence: TGCGCCAGCAGTCAATTGTTTCTCCGGAGGGGGCTGGGTGAAAAACTGTTTTTT. It encodes CASSQLFLRRGLGEKLFF. The rearrangement uses TRBV23-1 and TRBJ1-4; 7 bases map to TRBD1. TRBV23-1 is labeled an ORF, and its function is uncertain. The junction had 15 bases not matched to a gene; V was cut back by 1 base and J by 7 bases. The CDR3 has 18 residues.

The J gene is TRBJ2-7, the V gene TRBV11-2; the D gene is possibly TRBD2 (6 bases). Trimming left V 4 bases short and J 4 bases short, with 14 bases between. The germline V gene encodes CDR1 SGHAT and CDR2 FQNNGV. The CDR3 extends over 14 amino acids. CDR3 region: CASSSGPEGYEQYF. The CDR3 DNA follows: TGTGCCAGCAGCTCGGGACCGGAGGGTTACGAGCAGTACTTC.

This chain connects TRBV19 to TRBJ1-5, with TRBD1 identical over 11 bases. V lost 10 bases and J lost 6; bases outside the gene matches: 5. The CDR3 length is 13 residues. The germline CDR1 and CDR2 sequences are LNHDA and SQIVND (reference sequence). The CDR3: CAMGTGGGQPQHF. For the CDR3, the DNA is TGTGCCATGGGGACAGGGGGGGGTCAGCCCCAGCATTTT.

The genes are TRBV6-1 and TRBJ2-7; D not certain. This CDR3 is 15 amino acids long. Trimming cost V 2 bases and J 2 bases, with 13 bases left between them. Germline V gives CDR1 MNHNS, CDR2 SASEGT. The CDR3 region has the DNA TGTGCCAGCAGTGAATACAGCCGAATGCCCTACGAGCAGTACGTC. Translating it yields CASSEYSRMPYEQYV.

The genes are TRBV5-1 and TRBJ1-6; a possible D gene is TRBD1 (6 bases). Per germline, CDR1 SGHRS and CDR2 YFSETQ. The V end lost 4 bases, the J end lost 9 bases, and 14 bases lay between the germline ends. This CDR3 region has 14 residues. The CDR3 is CASSQTGRGSPLHF. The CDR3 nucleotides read TGCGCCAGCAGCCAGACAGGCAGAGGTTCACCCCTCCACTTT.

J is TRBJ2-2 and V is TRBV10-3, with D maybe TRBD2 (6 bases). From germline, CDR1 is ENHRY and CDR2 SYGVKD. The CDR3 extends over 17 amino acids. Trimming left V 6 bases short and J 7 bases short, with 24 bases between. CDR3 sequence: CAISTLTGDRSGGELFF. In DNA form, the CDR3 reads TGTGCCATCAGCACACTAACGGGGGACCGCTCGGGCGGGGAGCTGTTTTTT.

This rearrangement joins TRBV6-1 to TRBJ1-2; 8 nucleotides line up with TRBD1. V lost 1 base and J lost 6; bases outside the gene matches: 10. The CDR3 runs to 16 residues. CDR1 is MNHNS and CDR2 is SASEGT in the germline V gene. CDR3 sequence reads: CASSEGQGLASDGYTF. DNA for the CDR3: TGTGCCAGCAGTGAAGGACAGGGGCTGGCGAGTGATGGCTACACCTTC.

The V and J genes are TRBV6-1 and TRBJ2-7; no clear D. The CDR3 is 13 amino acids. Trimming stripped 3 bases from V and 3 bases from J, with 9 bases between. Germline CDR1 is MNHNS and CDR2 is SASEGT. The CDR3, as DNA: TGTGCCAGCAGTGAGCAGGATGGCTACGAGCAGTACTTC. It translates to CASSEQDGYEQYF.

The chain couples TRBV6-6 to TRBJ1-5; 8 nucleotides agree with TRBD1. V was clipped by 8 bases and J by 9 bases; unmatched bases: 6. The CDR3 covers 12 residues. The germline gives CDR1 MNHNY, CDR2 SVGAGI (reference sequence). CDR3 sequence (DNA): TGTGCCAGCCGTACAGGGGGTGGGCCCCAGCATTTT. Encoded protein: CASRTGGGPQHF.

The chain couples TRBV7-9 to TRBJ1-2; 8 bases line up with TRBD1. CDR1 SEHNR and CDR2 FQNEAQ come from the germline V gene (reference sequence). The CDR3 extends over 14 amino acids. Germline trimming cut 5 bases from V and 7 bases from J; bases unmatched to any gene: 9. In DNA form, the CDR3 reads TGTGCCAGCAGCCTCCCGGGACAGGTTTTTGGCTACACCTTC. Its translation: CASSLPGQVFGYTF.

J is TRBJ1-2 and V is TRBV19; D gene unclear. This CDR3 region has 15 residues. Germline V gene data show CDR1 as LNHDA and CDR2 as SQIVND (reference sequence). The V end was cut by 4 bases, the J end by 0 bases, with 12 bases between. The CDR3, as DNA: TGTGCCAGTAGTAGCCCGAGGGATGCTAACTATGGCTACACCTTC. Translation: CASSSPRDANYGYTF.

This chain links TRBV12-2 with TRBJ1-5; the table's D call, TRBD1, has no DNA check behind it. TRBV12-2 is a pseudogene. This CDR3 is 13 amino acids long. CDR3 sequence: CASQWGRNQPQHF. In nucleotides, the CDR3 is TGTGCAAGTCAATGGGGGCGCAATCAGCCCCAGCATTTT.

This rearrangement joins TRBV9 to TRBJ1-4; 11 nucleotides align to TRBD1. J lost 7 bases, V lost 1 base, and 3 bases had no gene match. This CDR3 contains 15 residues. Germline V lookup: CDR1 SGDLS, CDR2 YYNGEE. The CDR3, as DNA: TGTGCCAGCAGCGTATGGGACAGGGGGGGTGAAAAACTGTTTTTT. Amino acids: CASSVWDRGGEKLFF.

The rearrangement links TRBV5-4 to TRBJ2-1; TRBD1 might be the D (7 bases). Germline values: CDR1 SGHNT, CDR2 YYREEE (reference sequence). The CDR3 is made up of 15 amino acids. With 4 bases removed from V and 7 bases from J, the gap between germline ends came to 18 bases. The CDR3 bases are TGTGCCAGCAGCGGCAGCGGCAGGGGGGATAATGAGCAGTTCTTC. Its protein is CASSGSGRGDNEQFF.

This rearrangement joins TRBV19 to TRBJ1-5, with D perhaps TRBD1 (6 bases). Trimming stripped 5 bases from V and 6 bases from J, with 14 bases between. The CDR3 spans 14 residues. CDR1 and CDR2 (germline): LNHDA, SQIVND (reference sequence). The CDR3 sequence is CASSDTGQGQPQHF. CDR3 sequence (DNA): TGTGCCAGTAGTGATACAGGGCAGGGTCAGCCCCAGCATTTT. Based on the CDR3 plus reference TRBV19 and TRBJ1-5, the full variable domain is DGGITQSPKYLFRKEGQNVTLSCEQNLNHDAMYWYRQDPGQGLRLIYYSQIVNDFQKGDIAEGYSVSREKKESFPLTVTSAQKNPTAFYLCASSDTGQGQPQHFGDGTRLSIL.

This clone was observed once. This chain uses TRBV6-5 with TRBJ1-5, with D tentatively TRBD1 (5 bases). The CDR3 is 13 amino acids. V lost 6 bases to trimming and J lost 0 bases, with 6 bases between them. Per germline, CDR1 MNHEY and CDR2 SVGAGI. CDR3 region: CASRTASNQPQHF. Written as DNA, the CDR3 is TGTGCCAGCAGGACAGCTAGCAATCAGCCCCAGCATTTT.

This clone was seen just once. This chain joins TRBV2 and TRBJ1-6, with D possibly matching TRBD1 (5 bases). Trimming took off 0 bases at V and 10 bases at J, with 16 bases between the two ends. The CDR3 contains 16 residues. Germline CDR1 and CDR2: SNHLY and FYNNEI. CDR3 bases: TGTGCCAGCAGTGAAGCGCTTCAGGGTTTTAAGTCACCCCTCCACTTT. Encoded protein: CASSEALQGFKSPLHF.

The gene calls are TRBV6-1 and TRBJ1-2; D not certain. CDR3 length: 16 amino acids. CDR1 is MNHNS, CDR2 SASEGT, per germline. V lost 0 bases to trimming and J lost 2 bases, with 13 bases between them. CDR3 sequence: CASSEALGGFNYGYTF. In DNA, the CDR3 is TGTGCCAGCAGTGAAGCGTTAGGAGGGTTCAACTATGGCTACACCTTC.

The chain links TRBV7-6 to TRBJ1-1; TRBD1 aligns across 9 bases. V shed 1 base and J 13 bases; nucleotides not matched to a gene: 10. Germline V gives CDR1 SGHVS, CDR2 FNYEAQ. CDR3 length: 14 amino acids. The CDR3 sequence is CASSLGGTGLFVFF. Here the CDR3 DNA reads TGTGCCAGCAGCTTAGGCGGGACAGGGTTGTTTGTTTTCTTT. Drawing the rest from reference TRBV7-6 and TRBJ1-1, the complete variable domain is GAGVSQSPRYKVTKRGQDVALRCDPISGHVSLYWYRQALGQGPEFLTYFNYEAQQDKSGLPNDRFSAERPEGSISTLTIQRTEQRDSAMYRCASSLGGTGLFVFFGQGTRLTVV.

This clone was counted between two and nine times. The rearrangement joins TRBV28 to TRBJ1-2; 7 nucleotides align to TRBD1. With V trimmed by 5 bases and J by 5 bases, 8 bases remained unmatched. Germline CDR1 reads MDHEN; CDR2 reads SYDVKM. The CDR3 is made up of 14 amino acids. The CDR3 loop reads CASSQGTVLYGYTF. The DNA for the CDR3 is TGTGCCAGCAGTCAAGGGACAGTACTTTATGGCTACACCTTC.

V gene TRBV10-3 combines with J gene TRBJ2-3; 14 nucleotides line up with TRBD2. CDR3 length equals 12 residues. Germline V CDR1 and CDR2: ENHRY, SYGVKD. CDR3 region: CAATSGGANQYF. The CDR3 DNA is TGTGCAGCGACTAGCGGGGGGGCTAACCAGTATTTT.

This CDR3 reads CASSVGLPQSEKLFF. DNA of the CDR3: TGTGCCAGCAGCGTGGGGCTACCTCAGAGCGAAAAACTGTTTTTT. The rearrangement joins TRBV9 to TRBJ1-4; D is possibly TRBD1 (5 bases). Deletions cut 2 bases from V and 8 bases from J, with 16 bases between. The CDR3 spans 15 residues. CDR1 and CDR2 (germline): SGDLS, YYNGEE.

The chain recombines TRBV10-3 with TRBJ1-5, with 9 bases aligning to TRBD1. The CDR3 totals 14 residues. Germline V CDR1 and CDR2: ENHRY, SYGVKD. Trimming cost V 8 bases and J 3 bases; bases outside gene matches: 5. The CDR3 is CAIQGTGNNQPQHF. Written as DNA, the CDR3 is TGTGCCATCCAGGGGACAGGGAACAATCAGCCCCAGCATTTT.

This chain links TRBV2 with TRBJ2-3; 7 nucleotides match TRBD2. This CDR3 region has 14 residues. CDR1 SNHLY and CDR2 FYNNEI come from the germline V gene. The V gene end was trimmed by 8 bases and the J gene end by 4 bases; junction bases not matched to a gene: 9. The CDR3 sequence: CASSAGRGADTQYF. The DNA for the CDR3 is TGTGCCAGCTCAGCGGGACGGGGGGCAGATACGCAGTATTTT.

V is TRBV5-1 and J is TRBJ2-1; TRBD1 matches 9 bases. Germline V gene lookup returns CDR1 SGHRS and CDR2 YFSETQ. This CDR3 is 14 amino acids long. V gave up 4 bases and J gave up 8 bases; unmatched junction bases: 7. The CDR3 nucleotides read TGCGCCAGCAGCATCCAGGACAGGGGCGATGAGCAGTTCTTC. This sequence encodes CASSIQDRGDEQFF.

Here the CDR3 DNA reads TGTGCCAGCAGTGAGTTCCTCACCGGGGAGCTGTTTTTT. Its protein product is CASSEFLTGELFF. The chain carries TRBV2 and TRBJ2-2; D is unresolved. The CDR3 runs to 13 residues. V was shortened by 3 bases and J by 4 bases, with 6 bases between the two germline ends. In germline, CDR1 is SNHLY, CDR2 FYNNEI.

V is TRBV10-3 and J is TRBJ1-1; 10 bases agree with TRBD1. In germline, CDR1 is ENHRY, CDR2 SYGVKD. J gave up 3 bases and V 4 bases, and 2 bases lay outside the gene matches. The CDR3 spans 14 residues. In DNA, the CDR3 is TGTGCCATCAGTGGGGACAGGGGTCACACTGAAGCTTTCTTT. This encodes CAISGDRGHTEAFF.

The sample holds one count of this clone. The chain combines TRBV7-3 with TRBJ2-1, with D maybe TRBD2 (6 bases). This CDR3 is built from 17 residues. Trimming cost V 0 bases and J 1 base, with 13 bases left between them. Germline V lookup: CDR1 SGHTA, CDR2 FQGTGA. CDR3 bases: TGTGCCAGCAGCTTAACGGCGGCGGGGCTGTCCTACAATGAGCAGTTCTTC. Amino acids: CASSLTAAGLSYNEQFF. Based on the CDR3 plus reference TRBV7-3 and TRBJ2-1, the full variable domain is GAGVSQTPSNKVTEKGKYVELRCDPISGHTALYWYRQSLGQGPEFLIYFQGTGAADDSGLPNDRFFAVRPEGSVSTLKIQRTERGDSAVYLCASSLTAAGLSYNEQFFGPGTRLTVL.

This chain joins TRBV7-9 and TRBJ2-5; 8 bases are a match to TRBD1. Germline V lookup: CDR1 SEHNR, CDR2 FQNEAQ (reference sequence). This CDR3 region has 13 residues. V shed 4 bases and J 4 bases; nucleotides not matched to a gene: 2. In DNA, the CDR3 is TGTGCCAGCAGCTCGGGGACAGGAGAGACCCAGTACTTC. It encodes CASSSGTGETQYF.